This entry concerns a single TCR beta chain. The target of this receptor is not known. Base qualities are not at hand, and no much larger clone is one base apart. TCRbeta CDR3 regions were amplified from genomic DNA using the immunoSEQ Assay, a bias-controlled multiplex PCR. In the authors' own workflow: Nucleated cell counts per sample were estimated from amplification of reference gene primers within the assay. Sequence reads were collapsed and filtered to measure the absolute abundance of every unique TCRbeta CDR3 rearrangement. Productive Simpson clonality was computed per sample as the square root of Simpson's diversity index over productive rearrangements. The clones in this table, taken by TCRdb from immuneACCESS, are in-frame only. Not every clone is retained; where verified, under half of the shortfall comes from an unresolved V gene, and the cause of the rest is unknown. The V and J calls and clone size are taken from that table; D and trimming were inferred from the DNA. The sample has 44,000 or so clones on record, roughly nine tenths of them singletons. Of the sample, 9.2% falls within the top ten clones.

The data were taken from a study of blood T cell repertoires in COVID-19 (dated by TCRdb to 2020 to 2021). For the study in its entirety: The collaborator samples originated in the United States, Italy and Spain and spanned the acute and convalescent phases of COVID-19. The prospective study material was composed of cDNA or gDNA derived from T cells, B-cell-depleted T cells, or PBMCs. Deeply sampled blood TCRbeta repertoires from subjects exposed to, actively infected with, or recovered from COVID-19 were included in the dataset. The repertoires were released in a freely available public database intended as a resource for research on the immune response to SARS-CoV-2. The samples were drawn from the first 160 participants of the ongoing ImmuneRACE study and from about 1,200 subjects provided by 6 global collaborators. A de-identified subject ID, COVID-19 status, age in years and sex were almost always included in the sample metadata. Where available, HLA class I and class II types were taken from metadata supplied by the sample provider and were not determined by assay-based typing. Findings and caveats that apply to the study as a whole: The amount of clinical and demographic metadata varied by source and participant and was provided uncurated.

CDR1 and CDR2, per the germline V gene, are SGHVS and FNYEAQ. Trimming at the junction amounts to 5 bases on V and 8 bases on J, and the germline ends lie 21 bases apart. Counted from cysteine to phenylalanine, this CDR3 has 15 amino acids. The retained sequence is limited to the CDR3, 45 bases, with the frame set at the first base. The collaborating institutions used their own protocols to collect whole blood in K2EDTA tubes. For TCRbeta analysis, collaborators shipped samples in one of three forms: frozen whole blood, isolated PBMCs, or DNA extracted from either of those sample types. This receptor chain uses TRBV7-6 and TRBJ1-2, with the D gene too uncertain to name. The specimen sequenced was peripheral blood. This clonotype was sampled from a human donor in a cohort sampled during active COVID-19. Read as DNA, the sequence is TGTGCCAGCAGCCACGGCAGGCCAGACCTTGTGGGCTACACCTTC. This gives the protein CASSHGRPDLVGYTF.